This entry describes one TCR beta chain. Authors' methods: Estimation of nucleated cell counts was performed using reference gene primer amplification. Some clones are missing from TCRdb's copy, which holds only in-frame ones; the method was immunoSEQ multiplex PCR. V, J and clone size derive from that table, while D and trimming were established from the DNA sequence. The sample yields roughly 150,000 clones, 84% seen once. This record comes from a study of blood T cell repertoires in COVID-19. At the level of the study: Whether acute or convalescent, the COVID-19 samples came from the United States, Italy and Spain. Sources were T cells, B-cell-depleted T cells, or PBMCs; the material itself was cDNA or gDNA.

Enrolment of Seattle patients took place during active infection, and they were followed longitudinally. Trimming left V 1 base short and J 5 bases short, with 7 bases between. CDR1 LGHNA and CDR2 YNFKEQ come from the germline V gene. This CDR3 spans 13 amino acids. This sequence joins TRBV4-2 and TRBJ2-3; tentative D call: TRBD2 (6 bases). This TCR was sampled from an elderly woman with COVID-19, enrolled during active disease. Source material: peripheral blood. The CDR3 is CASSQAEGDTQYF. For the CDR3, the DNA is TGTGCCAGCAGCCAAGCGGAGGGAGATACGCAGTATTTT.